These 19 T cell receptor beta chains were sequenced from one sample in a study of blood T cell repertoires in COVID-19. This table comes from immunoSEQ multiplex PCR, and its TCRdb copy is limited to in-frame clones, with some not included. This table holds about 190,000 clones, 86% found once. Material: PBMCs or T cells enriched from blood (not recorded which). These receptors were obtained from a young woman who had recovered from COVID-19.

In nucleotides, the CDR3 is TGTGCCGTAAAGGACTATTCTAGAGAGCAGTACTTC. This sequence encodes CAVKDYSREQYF. The chain is built from TRBV30 and TRBJ2-7; D possibly corresponds to TRBD2 (6 bases). CDR1 is GTSNPN, CDR2 SVGIG, per germline (reference sequence). This CDR3 contains 12 residues. Between the trimmed V and J ends, which lost 8 bases and 7 bases, there was a span of 18 bases.

The V gene is TRBV19, the J gene TRBJ1-5, with D uncertain. V lost 2 bases to trimming and J lost 5 bases, with 7 bases between them. Germline values: CDR1 LNHDA, CDR2 SQIVND (reference sequence). This CDR3 is 13 amino acids long. The CDR3 nucleotides read TGTGCCAGTAGTATACTGAGTTATCAGCCCCAGCATTTT. This translates into CASSILSYQPQHF.

As DNA, the CDR3 is TGTGCCAGTAGTATAACGGTGTTCTGGGGGGGATACACGAACACCGGGGAGCTGTTTTTT. It codes for CASSITVFWGGYTNTGELFF. The V and J genes are TRBV19 and TRBJ2-2, with TRBD2 identical over 7 bases. V shed 2 bases and J 0 bases; nucleotides not matched to a gene: 15. CDR1 is LNHDA and CDR2 is SQIVND in the germline V gene (reference sequence). This CDR3 contains 20 residues. The full variable domain, its missing parts supplied by reference TRBV19 and TRBJ2-2, is DGGITQSPKYLFRKEGQNVTLSCEQNLNHDAMYWYRQDPGQGLRLIYYSQIVNDFQKGDIAEGYSVSREKKESFPLTVTSAQKNPTAFYLCASSITVFWGGYTNTGELFFGEGSRLTVL.

This rearrangement joins TRBV19 to TRBJ2-6; 7 nucleotides agree with TRBD1. CDR1 is LNHDA, CDR2 SQIVND, per germline (reference sequence). The CDR3 totals 18 residues. V was pared by 3 bases and J by 2 bases, with 10 bases of the junction left unmatched. The CDR3 coding sequence is TGTGCCAGTAGTATTTTTGATGCAGGGGGTGCTGGGGCCAACGTCCTGACTTTC. This codes for CASSIFDAGGAGANVLTF. The whole variable domain, remainder taken from reference TRBV19 and TRBJ2-6, is DGGITQSPKYLFRKEGQNVTLSCEQNLNHDAMYWYRQDPGQGLRLIYYSQIVNDFQKGDIAEGYSVSREKKESFPLTVTSAQKNPTAFYLCASSIFDAGGAGANVLTFGAGSRLTVL.

The chain employs TRBV29-1 and TRBJ1-4, with D unresolved. This CDR3 region has 15 residues. V was clipped by 3 bases and J by 3 bases, with 14 bases between them. Germline V CDR1 and CDR2: SQVTM, ANQGSEA. CDR3 protein: CSVDISEGANEKLFF. Written as DNA, the CDR3 is TGCAGCGTTGATATATCGGAGGGTGCTAATGAAAAACTGTTTTTT.

In its sample, this clone was seen once. The V and J genes are TRBV27 and TRBJ2-1; the D gene is possibly TRBD2 (5 bases). Germline V gives CDR1 MNHEY, CDR2 SMNVEV (reference sequence). Trimming shortened V by 0 bases and J by 2 bases, and 14 bases separated the two germline ends. The CDR3 runs 17 residues. The DNA for the CDR3 is TGTGCCAGCAGTTTATCGGTGGGAGAGGACCCCTACAATGAGCAGTTCTTC. Its protein is CASSLSVGEDPYNEQFF.

The chain has TRBV18 and TRBJ2-1; no firm D call. V was trimmed by 0 bases and J by 0 bases, leaving 6 bases between them. CDR3 size: 15 residues. The germline gives CDR1 KGHSH, CDR2 LQKENI. DNA of the CDR3: TGTGCCAGCTCACCACCGTTTAGCTCCTACAATGAGCAGTTCTTC. Residues: CASSPPFSSYNEQFF.

V usage is TRBV28 and J usage is TRBJ1-1; 8 bases are a match to TRBD1. In germline, CDR1 is MDHEN, CDR2 SYDVKM. The CDR3 is 13 residues long. V lost 2 bases to trimming and J lost 4 bases; unmatched junction nucleotides: 0. The CDR3 DNA sequence: TGTGCCAGCAGTTTAGGACAGGGCACTGAAGCTTTCTTT. As protein: CASSLGQGTEAFF.

This clone has just a few counts. The rearrangement links TRBV5-1 to TRBJ2-3; no definite D call. The germline V gene has CDR1 SGHRS and CDR2 YFSETQ. CDR3 length equals 15 residues. V was shortened by 0 bases and J by 0 bases, with 8 bases between the two germline ends. The CDR3 bases are TGCGCCAGCAGCTTGGCTAGACCTAGCACAGATACGCAGTATTTT. It specifies CASSLARPSTDTQYF.

CDR3 in amino acids: CASSPFDSLNQPQHF. The CDR3 nucleotides are TGTGCCAGCTCACCCTTCGACAGCTTGAATCAGCCCCAGCATTTT. The V gene is TRBV18, the J gene TRBJ1-5; tentative D call: TRBD1 (5 bases). The CDR3 has 15 residues. Germline-derived CDR1 and CDR2 are KGHSH and LQKENI. V lost 3 bases, J lost 4 bases, and 13 bases lay in between.

Concerning this clone itself: Other DNA sequences within the sample encode an identical CDR3. The chain employs TRBV4-2 and TRBJ2-3; D gene uncertain. V dropped 1 base and J dropped 3 bases, with 5 bases sitting between them. Germline V gene lookup returns CDR1 LGHNA and CDR2 YNFKEQ. There are 13 residues in the CDR3. CDR3 sequence reads: CASSQAQTDTQYF. Here the CDR3 DNA reads TGTGCCAGCAGCCAAGCACAAACAGATACGCAGTATTTT.

The chain recombines TRBV7-9 with TRBJ1-3, with unresolved D. Germline V lookup: CDR1 SEHNR, CDR2 FQNEAQ (reference sequence). V gave up 2 bases and J gave up 6 bases, with 14 bases separating them. The CDR3 totals 15 residues. The CDR3 DNA is TGTGCCAGCAGCTTAAAGGGCTCTCGGGAAAACACCATATATTTT. Translated, it gives CASSLKGSRENTIYF.

The rearrangement links TRBV25-1 to TRBJ1-2; D is unresolved. Germline CDR1 reads MGHDK; CDR2 reads SYGVNS. V was trimmed by 8 bases and J by 4 bases, leaving 17 bases between them. This CDR3 region has 14 residues. The CDR3, as DNA: TGTGCCAGCTCACAGAACCCAGTACTCTATGGCTACACCTTC. The encoded protein is CASSQNPVLYGYTF.

This chain connects TRBV28 to TRBJ2-7, with 11 bases that match TRBD1. The germline CDR1 and CDR2 sequences are MDHEN and SYDVKM. The J segment lost 2 bases and the V segment lost 5 bases, leaving 8 bases of the junction unmatched. The CDR3 is 16 residues long. Written as DNA, the CDR3 is TGTGCCAGCAGTGCCGGGACAGGGGGGGGCACCTACGAGCAGTACTTC. Translating gives CASSAGTGGGTYEQYF. Variable domain in full (rest from reference TRBV28 and TRBJ2-7): DVKVTQSSRYLVKRTGEKVFLECVQDMDHENMFWYRQDPGLGLRLIYFSYDVKMKEKGDIPEGYSVSREKKERFSLILESASTNQTSMYLCASSAGTGGGTYEQYFGPGTRLTVT.

The genes are TRBV3-1 (or the pseudogene TRBV3-2) and TRBJ1-2; TRBD1 might be the D (5 bases). Between the trimmed V and J ends, which lost 0 bases and 4 bases, there was a span of 12 bases. This CDR3 is 15 amino acids long. Germline loops: CDR1 LGHDT, CDR2 YNNKEL (reference sequence). The CDR3 region has the DNA TGTGCCAGCAGCCAAGATCTTGGAGGGGCCTATGGCTACACCTTC. It yields the protein CASSQDLGGAYGYTF.

V usage is TRBV28 and J usage is TRBJ2-3; 11 bases are shared with TRBD2. From germline, CDR1 is MDHEN and CDR2 SYDVKM. This CDR3 is 15 amino acids long. V trimming: 7 bases; J trimming: 1 base; junction bases outside the gene matches: 4. CDR3 amino acids: CASIASGRRTDTQYF. The CDR3 bases are TGTGCCAGCATTGCTAGCGGGAGGCGCACAGATACGCAGTATTTT.

This rearrangement joins TRBV3-1 (or the pseudogene TRBV3-2) to TRBJ1-1, with 7 bases fitting TRBD1. The CDR3 is 15 residues long. V lost 2 bases to trimming and J lost 1 base; unmatched junction nucleotides: 4. Germline V gene sequence: CDR1 LGHDT, CDR2 YNNKEL (reference sequence). CDR3 nucleotides: TGTGCCAGCAGCCAAAAGGACAGGAGGAACACTGAAGCTTTCTTT. This encodes CASSQKDRRNTEAFF.

The rearrangement uses TRBV28 and TRBJ1-3, with TRBD1 matching over 8 bases. The junction had 2 bases not matched to a gene; V was cut back by 5 bases and J by 2 bases. The CDR3 has 14 residues. Germline CDR1 reads MDHEN; CDR2 reads SYDVKM. CDR3 loop: CASSQGQAGNTIYF. In nucleotides, the CDR3 is TGTGCCAGCAGTCAGGGACAGGCTGGAAACACCATATATTTT. Based on the CDR3 plus reference TRBV28 and TRBJ1-3, the full variable domain is DVKVTQSSRYLVKRTGEKVFLECVQDMDHENMFWYRQDPGLGLRLIYFSYDVKMKEKGDIPEGYSVSREKKERFSLILESASTNQTSMYLCASSQGQAGNTIYFGEGSWLTVV.

J is TRBJ2-5 and V is TRBV2; D is perhaps TRBD1 (6 bases). The germline gives CDR1 SNHLY, CDR2 FYNNEI. Trimming stripped 6 bases from V and 4 bases from J, with 15 bases between. There are 14 residues in the CDR3. CDR3 loop: CASRLGRGGETQYF. CDR3 sequence (DNA): TGTGCCAGCAGATTAGGCAGGGGTGGAGAGACCCAGTACTTC. Supplemented by reference TRBV2 and TRBJ2-5, the full variable domain reads EPEVTQTPSHQVTQMGQEVILRCVPISNHLYFYWYRQILGQKVEFLVSFYNNEISEKSEIFDDQFSVERPDGSNFTLKIRSTKLEDSAMYFCASRLGRGGETQYFGPGTRLLVL.